The subject of this entry is one TCR beta chain. Relative to the germline gene, one junction end is altered; a read error may explain this. In the source study's methods: Estimates of nucleated cell counts were drawn from the amplification of reference gene primers. This table comes from immunoSEQ multiplex PCR, and its TCRdb copy is limited to in-frame clones, with some not included. V and J calls and clone size are given by that table; D and trimming were obtained from the DNA. The repertoire holds tens of thousands of clones, 65% to 85% seen once, with approximately 1.4% in the top ten. These data belong to a study of blood T cell repertoires in COVID-19. As for the study in general: Specimens from acute and convalescent COVID-19 originated in the United States, Italy and Spain. Nucleic acid was either cDNA or gDNA, and it came from T cells, B-cell-depleted T cells, or PBMCs.

Germline CDR1 is LNHDA and CDR2 is SQIVND (reference sequence). The CDR3 is 15 residues long. The specimen sequenced was peripheral blood. The clonotype comes from a man over 45 with acute or convalescent COVID-19. This sequence joins TRBV19 and TRBJ1-2; perhaps TRBD1 as D (5 bases). This CDR3 is CASSIGKQAKDGNTF. CDR3 DNA sequence: TGTGCCAGTAGTATAGGTAAACAGGCTAAGGATGGCAACACCTTC. The entire variable domain, with the rest obtained from reference TRBV19 and TRBJ1-2, is as follows: DGGITQSPKYLFRKEGQNVTLSCEQNLNHDAMYWYRQDPGQGLRLIYYSQIVNDFQKGDIAEGYSVSREKKESFPLTVTSAQKNPTAFYLCASSIGKQAKDGNTFGSGTRLTVV.